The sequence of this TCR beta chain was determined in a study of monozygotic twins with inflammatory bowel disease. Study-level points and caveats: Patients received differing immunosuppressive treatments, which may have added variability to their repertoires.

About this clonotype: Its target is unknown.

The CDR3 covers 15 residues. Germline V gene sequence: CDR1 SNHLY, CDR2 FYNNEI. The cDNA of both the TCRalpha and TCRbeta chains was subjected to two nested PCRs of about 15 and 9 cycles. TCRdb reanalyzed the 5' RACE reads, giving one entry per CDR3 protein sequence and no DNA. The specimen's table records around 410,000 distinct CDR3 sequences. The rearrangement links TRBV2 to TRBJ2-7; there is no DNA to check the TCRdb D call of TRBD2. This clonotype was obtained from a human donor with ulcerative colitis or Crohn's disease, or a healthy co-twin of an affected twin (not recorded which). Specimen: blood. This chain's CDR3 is CASSDGPSGSYEQYF.